This TCR beta chain derives from a study of T cells in localized non-small cell lung cancer. Study-level results: Because only a single region of the tumor was sequenced, heterogeneity remains possible. Those with higher blood T cell density had longer overall survival.

In regard to this clone: Its specificity is not known.

Only in-frame clones appear in the TCRdb table, and some are missing; sequencing was by immunoSEQ multiplex PCR. The sample consists of around 2,600 clones, roughly 24% of them appearing once. In germline, CDR1 is MDHEN, CDR2 SYDVKM. The CDR3 runs 15 residues. V shed 4 bases and J shed 2 bases, with 12 bases lying between them. The V gene is TRBV28, the J gene TRBJ1-3, with D maybe TRBD1 (6 bases). The sequence was obtained from an older male donor with stage II squamous cell lung carcinoma. The sample consisted of lung tumor tissue, taken before any cancer treatment. The CDR3 coding sequence is TGTGCCAGCAGTTCTCCGGACAGACCTGGAAACACCATATATTTT. It encodes CASSSPDRPGNTIYF.